Given below is one TCR beta chain in context. The data originate from a study of blood T cell repertoires in COVID-19. Study-wide background: COVID-19 samples, acute and convalescent, were from the United States, Italy and Spain.

From germline, CDR1 is MNHEY and CDR2 SVGAGI. With V trimmed by 8 bases and J by 0 bases, 6 bases remained unmatched. The CDR3 contains 15 residues. Sequenced by immunoSEQ multiplex PCR; TCRdb stores in-frame clones only, minus some. The data hold around 69,000 clones, with 75% to 90% observed a single time. The rearrangement joins TRBV6-5 to TRBJ1-4, with 7 bases fitting TRBD1. Material: peripheral blood. The receptor was derived from a woman aged 45 to 65 with active COVID-19. The CDR3 sequence: CASGRTGATNEKLFF. CDR3 in DNA: TGTGCCAGCGGAAGAACAGGGGCAACTAATGAAAAACTGTTTTTT.